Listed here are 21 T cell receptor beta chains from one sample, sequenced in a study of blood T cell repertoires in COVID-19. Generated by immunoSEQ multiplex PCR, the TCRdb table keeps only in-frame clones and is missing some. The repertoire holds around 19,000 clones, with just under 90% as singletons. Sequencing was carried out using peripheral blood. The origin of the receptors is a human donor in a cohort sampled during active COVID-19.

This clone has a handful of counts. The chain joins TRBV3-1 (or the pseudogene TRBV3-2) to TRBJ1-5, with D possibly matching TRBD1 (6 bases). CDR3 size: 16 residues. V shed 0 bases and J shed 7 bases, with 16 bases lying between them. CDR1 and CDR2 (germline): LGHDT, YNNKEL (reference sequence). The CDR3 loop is CASSQDWPGEGQPQHF. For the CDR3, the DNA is TGTGCCAGCAGCCAAGATTGGCCAGGGGAAGGACAGCCCCAGCATTTT.

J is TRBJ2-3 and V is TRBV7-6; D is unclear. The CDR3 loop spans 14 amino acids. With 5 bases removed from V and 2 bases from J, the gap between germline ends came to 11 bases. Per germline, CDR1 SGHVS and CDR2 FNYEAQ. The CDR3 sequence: CASSKPGPTDTQYF. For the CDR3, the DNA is TGTGCCAGCAGCAAACCAGGCCCCACAGATACGCAGTATTTT. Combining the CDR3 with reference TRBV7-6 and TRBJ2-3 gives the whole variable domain GAGVSQSPRYKVTKRGQDVALRCDPISGHVSLYWYRQALGQGPEFLTYFNYEAQQDKSGLPNDRFSAERPEGSISTLTIQRTEQRDSAMYRCASSKPGPTDTQYFGPGTRLTVL.

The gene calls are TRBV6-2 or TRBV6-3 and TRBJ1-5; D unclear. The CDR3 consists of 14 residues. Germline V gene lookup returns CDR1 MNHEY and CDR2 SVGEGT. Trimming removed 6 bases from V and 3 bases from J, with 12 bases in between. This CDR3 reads CASSQEITNQPQHF. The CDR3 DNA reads TGTGCCAGCAGCCAGGAGATAACCAATCAGCCCCAGCATTTT.

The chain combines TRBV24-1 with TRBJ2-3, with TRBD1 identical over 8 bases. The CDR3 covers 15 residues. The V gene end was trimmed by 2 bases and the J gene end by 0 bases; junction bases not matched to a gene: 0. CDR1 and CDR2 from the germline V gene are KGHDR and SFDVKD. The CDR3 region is CATSDWDRSTDTQYF. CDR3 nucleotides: TGTGCCACCAGTGATTGGGACAGGAGCACAGATACGCAGTATTTT.

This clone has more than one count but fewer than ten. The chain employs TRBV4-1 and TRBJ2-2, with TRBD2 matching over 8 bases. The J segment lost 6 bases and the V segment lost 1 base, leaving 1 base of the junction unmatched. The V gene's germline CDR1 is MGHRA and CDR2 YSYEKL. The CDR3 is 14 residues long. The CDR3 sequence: CASSQAGGAGELFF. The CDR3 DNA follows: TGCGCCAGCAGCCAAGCGGGAGGGGCCGGGGAGCTGTTTTTT.

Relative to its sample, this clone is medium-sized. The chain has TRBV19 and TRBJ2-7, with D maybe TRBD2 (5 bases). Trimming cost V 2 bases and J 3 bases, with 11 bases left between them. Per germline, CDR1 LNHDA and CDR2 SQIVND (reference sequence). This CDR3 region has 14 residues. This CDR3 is CASSIPGLNYEQYF. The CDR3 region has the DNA TGTGCCAGTAGTATACCCGGACTGAACTACGAGCAGTACTTC. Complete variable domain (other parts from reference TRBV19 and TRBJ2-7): DGGITQSPKYLFRKEGQNVTLSCEQNLNHDAMYWYRQDPGQGLRLIYYSQIVNDFQKGDIAEGYSVSREKKESFPLTVTSAQKNPTAFYLCASSIPGLNYEQYFGPGTRLTVT.

CDR3 sequence: CASTGGGRARGDEQFF. In DNA form, the CDR3 reads TGTGCCAGCACCGGCGGCGGGAGGGCTCGTGGCGATGAGCAGTTCTTC. The chain joins TRBV28 to TRBJ2-1; TRBD2 matches 9 bases. This CDR3 comprises 16 residues. Germline V gives CDR1 MDHEN, CDR2 SYDVKM. Trimming removed 7 bases from V and 8 bases from J; junction bases left unmatched: 15.

The CDR3 here is CSVAPHPSGQETQYF. Written as DNA, the CDR3 is TGCAGCGTCGCCCCCCACCCTAGCGGCCAAGAGACCCAGTACTTC. This chain uses TRBV29-1 with TRBJ2-5, with 7 bases aligning to TRBD2. The V gene's germline CDR1 is SQVTM and CDR2 ANQGSEA. The CDR3 runs to 15 residues. The V and J ends lost 6 bases and 1 base, in that order; junction bases with no gene match: 11.

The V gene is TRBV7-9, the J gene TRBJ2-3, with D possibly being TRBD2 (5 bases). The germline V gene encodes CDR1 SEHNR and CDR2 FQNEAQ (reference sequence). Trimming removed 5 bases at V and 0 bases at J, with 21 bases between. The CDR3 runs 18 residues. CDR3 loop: CASSHLWGTGYSTDTQYF. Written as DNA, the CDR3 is TGTGCCAGCAGCCATCTATGGGGAACGGGGTACAGCACAGATACGCAGTATTTT. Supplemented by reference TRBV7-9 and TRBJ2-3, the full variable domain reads DTGVSQNPRHKITKRGQNVTFRCDPISEHNRLYWYRQTLGQGPEFLTYFQNEAQLEKSRLLSDRFSAERPKGSFSTLEIQRTEQGDSAMYLCASSHLWGTGYSTDTQYFGPGTRLTVL.

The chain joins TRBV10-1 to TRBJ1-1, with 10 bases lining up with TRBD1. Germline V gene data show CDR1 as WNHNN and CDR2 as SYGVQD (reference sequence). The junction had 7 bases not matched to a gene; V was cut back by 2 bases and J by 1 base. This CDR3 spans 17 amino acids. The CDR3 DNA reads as TGCGCCAGCAGTGAGATGGGGACAGGGGCAGAGAACACTGAAGCTTTCTTT. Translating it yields CASSEMGTGAENTEAFF.

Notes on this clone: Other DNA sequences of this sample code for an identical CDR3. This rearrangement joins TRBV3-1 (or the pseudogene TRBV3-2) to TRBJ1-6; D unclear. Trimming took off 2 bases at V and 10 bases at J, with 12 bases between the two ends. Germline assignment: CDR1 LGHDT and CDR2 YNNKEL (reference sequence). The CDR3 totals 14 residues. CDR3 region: CASSQTGDGSPLHF. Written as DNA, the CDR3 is TGTGCCAGCAGCCAAACGGGTGATGGGTCACCCCTCCACTTT.

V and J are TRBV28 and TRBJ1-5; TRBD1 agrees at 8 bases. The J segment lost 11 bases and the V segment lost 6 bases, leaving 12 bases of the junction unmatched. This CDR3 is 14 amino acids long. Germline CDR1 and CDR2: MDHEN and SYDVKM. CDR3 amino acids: CASRTTGAVSAQHF. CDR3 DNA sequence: TGTGCCAGCAGGACGACAGGGGCAGTTTCAGCCCAGCATTTT.

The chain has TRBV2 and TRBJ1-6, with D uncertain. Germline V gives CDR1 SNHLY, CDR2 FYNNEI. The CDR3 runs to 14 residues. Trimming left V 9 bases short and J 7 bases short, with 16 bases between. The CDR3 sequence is CASRVEDVNSPLHF. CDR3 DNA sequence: TGTGCCAGTCGAGTTGAGGATGTGAATTCACCCCTCCACTTT.

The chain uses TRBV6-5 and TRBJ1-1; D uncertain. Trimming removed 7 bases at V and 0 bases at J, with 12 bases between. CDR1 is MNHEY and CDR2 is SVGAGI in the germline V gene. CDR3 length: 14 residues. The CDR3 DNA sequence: TGTGCCAGCACCCAATCACTCCTGAACACTGAAGCTTTCTTT. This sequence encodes CASTQSLLNTEAFF.

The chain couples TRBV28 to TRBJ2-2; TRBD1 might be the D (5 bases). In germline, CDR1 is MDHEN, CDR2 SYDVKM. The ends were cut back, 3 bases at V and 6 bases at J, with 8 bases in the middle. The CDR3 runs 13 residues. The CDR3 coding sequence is TGTGCCAGCAGTTTCTGGGGCGCCGGGGAGCTGTTTTTT. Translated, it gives CASSFWGAGELFF. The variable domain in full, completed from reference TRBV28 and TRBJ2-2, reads DVKVTQSSRYLVKRTGEKVFLECVQDMDHENMFWYRQDPGLGLRLIYFSYDVKMKEKGDIPEGYSVSREKKERFSLILESASTNQTSMYLCASSFWGAGELFFGEGSRLTVL.

The CDR3 loop reads CASSLAGGDRTDTQYF. The CDR3 nucleotides read TGCGCCAGCAGCTTGGCAGGCGGGGATCGCACAGATACGCAGTATTTT. The chain couples TRBV5-1 to TRBJ2-3; tentatively, D is TRBD2 (6 bases). CDR3 length: 16 amino acids. The germline V gene encodes CDR1 SGHRS and CDR2 YFSETQ. Trimming shortened V by 0 bases and J by 1 base, and 12 bases separated the two germline ends.

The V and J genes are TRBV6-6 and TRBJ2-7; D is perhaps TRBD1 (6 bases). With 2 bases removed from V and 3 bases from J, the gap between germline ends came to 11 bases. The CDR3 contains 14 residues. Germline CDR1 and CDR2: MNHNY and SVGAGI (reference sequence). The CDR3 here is CASSYPGDSYEQYF. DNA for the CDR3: TGTGCCAGCAGTTACCCAGGGGATAGCTACGAGCAGTACTTC.

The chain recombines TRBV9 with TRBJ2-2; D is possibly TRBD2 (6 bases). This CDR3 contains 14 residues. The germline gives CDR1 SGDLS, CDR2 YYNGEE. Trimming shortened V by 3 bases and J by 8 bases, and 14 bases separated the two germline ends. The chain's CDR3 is CASSDGMRDGELFF. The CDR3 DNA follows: TGTGCCAGCAGCGACGGGATGCGGGATGGGGAGCTGTTTTTT.

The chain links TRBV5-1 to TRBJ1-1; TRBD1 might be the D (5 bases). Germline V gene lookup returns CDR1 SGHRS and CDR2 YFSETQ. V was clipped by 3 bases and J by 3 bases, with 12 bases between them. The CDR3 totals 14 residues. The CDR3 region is CASSSAPGDTEAFF. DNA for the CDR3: TGCGCCAGCAGCTCTGCACCGGGGGACACTGAAGCTTTCTTT.

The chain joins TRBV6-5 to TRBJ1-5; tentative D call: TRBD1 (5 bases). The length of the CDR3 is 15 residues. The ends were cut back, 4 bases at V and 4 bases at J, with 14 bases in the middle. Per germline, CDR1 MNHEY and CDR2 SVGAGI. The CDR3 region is CASSSETVRNQPQHF. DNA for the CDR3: TGTGCCAGCAGTTCTGAGACAGTCCGTAATCAGCCCCAGCATTTT.

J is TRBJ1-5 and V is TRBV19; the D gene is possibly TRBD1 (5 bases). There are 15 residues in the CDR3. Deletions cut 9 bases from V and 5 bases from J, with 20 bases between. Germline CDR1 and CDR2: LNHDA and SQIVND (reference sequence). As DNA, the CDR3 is TGTGCCAGCACAAGCCACGGACAAGGCGATCAGCCCCAGCATTTT. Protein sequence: CASTSHGQGDQPQHF. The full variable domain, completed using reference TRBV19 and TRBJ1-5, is DGGITQSPKYLFRKEGQNVTLSCEQNLNHDAMYWYRQDPGQGLRLIYYSQIVNDFQKGDIAEGYSVSREKKESFPLTVTSAQKNPTAFYLCASTSHGQGDQPQHFGDGTRLSIL.